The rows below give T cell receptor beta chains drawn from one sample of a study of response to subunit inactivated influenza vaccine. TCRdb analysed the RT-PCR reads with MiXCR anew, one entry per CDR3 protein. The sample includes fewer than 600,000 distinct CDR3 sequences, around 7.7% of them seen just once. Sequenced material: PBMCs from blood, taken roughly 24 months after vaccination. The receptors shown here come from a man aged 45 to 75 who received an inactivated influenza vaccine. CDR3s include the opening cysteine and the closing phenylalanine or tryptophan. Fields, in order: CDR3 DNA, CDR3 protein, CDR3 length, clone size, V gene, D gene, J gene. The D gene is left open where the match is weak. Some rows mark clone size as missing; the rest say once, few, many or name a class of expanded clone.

TGTGCCTGGAACCCAGCGCGGGCTGAAGCTTTCTTT CAWNPARAEAFF 12 few TRBV30 NA TRBJ1-1
TGTGCCAGTAGCCTATATACAGGGGCCGGCCGGGTTGATACGCAGTATTTT CASSLYTGAGRVDTQYF 17 few TRBV19 TRBD1 TRBJ2-3
TGTGCCAGCAGCTTGGCCCCAGGGGGCTTTGAGCAGTTCTTC CASSLAPGGFEQFF 14 few TRBV5-5 TRBD1 TRBJ2-1
TGTGCCAGCAGTGTCCTAGAGACCCAGTACTTC CASSVLETQYF 11 many TRBV12-3/TRBV12-4 NA TRBJ2-5
TGCGCCAGCAGCTTTTGGGAGGGAGCAGATACGCAGTATTTT CASSFWEGADTQYF 14 few TRBV5-1 TRBD2 TRBJ2-3
TGTGCCAGCAGTTACCCCAGCGGGAGAGTGGAAGAGACCCAGTACTTC CASSYPSGRVEETQYF 16 NA TRBV6-2/TRBV6-3 TRBD2 TRBJ2-5
TGTGCCAGCAGCTTGTCCGGGGGGGTGGACACTGAAGCTTTCTTT CASSLSGGVDTEAFF 15 few TRBV7-2 NA TRBJ1-1
TGCGCCAGCAGCCTAACCCGGGACAGGGGAGATACGCAGTATTTT CASSLTRDRGDTQYF 15 many TRBV4-3 TRBD1 TRBJ2-3
TGTGCCACCAGTGACCATAGGGCCCCTCTCACAGGGGTGGCAGATACGCAGTATTTT CATSDHRAPLTGVADTQYF 19 few TRBV24-1 TRBD1 TRBJ2-3
TGTGCCAGCAGTTTGGAGGGTACTCAGCCCCAGCATTTT CASSLEGTQPQHF 13 NA TRBV12-3/TRBV12-4 NA TRBJ1-5
TGCGCCAGCAGCCAAGATGATCCGGGGGATACGCAGTATTTT CASSQDDPGDTQYF 14 few TRBV4-3 NA TRBJ2-3
TGTGCCAGCAGCCAAGGACAGGGTAGCGCGGGAAATCAGCCCCAGCATTTT CASSQGQGSAGNQPQHF 17 few TRBV3-1 TRBD1 TRBJ1-5
TGTGCCAGCAGTTTAGCCCGGACAGTTCTCCTAGGAGAGACCCAGTACTTC CASSLARTVLLGETQYF 17 many TRBV12-3/TRBV12-4 NA TRBJ2-5
TGTGCCACCAGCAGAGATTCGTTCAGGGTCCCTAATGAAAAACTGTTTTTT CATSRDSFRVPNEKLFF 17 many TRBV15 NA TRBJ1-4
TGTGCCAGCAGCTCCAGGACAGGGAACTACGAGCAGTACTTC CASSSRTGNYEQYF 14 many TRBV7-9 TRBD1 TRBJ2-7
TGCGCCAGCAGCCAACAGGGACTAGCGGGGGGCCCTAACCACAATGAGCAGTTCTTC CASSQQGLAGGPNHNEQFF 19 NA TRBV4-1 TRBD2 TRBJ2-1
TGTGCCAGCAGCGGCGGGACTAGCCTCACAGATACGCAGTATTTT CASSGGTSLTDTQYF 15 few TRBV11-2 TRBD2 TRBJ2-3
TGCAGTGCTAACCAGGGGGCGGACACTGAAGCTTTCTTT CSANQGADTEAFF 13 few TRBV20-1 TRBD1 TRBJ1-1
TGTGCCAGCAGCCAAGTCCTCACGGGCAAAAACATTCAGTACTTC CASSQVLTGKNIQYF 15 few TRBV3-1 NA TRBJ2-4
TGCAGTGCCGCCGGGGGGCCCTCCTACGAGCAGTACTTC CSAAGGPSYEQYF 13 few TRBV20-1 NA TRBJ2-7
TGTGCCAGCAGCAAAGACCAGCGGGGGGGCGGGTCAGCGCAGTATTTT CASSKDQRGGGSAQYF 16 many TRBV21-1 NA TRBJ2-3
TGTGCCAGCAGCCCAGAGAGGGCGACTAATGAAAAACTGTTTTTT CASSPERATNEKLFF 15 few TRBV7-2 NA TRBJ1-4
TGTGCCAGCAGTAACGGTCCGGGTAGCAATCAGCCCCAGCATTTT CASSNGPGSNQPQHF 15 NA TRBV2 NA TRBJ1-5
TGTGCCAGCAGTAGCACCCCAGGGGATCCCACAGATACGCAGTATTTT CASSSTPGDPTDTQYF 16 few TRBV6-1 NA TRBJ2-3
TGTGCCAGCAGCTTCCCAGCGGGGGGAAACGAGCAGTACTTC CASSFPAGGNEQYF 14 few TRBV5-4 TRBD2 TRBJ2-7
TGCAGTGCAACGATCCCCAATGAGCAGTTCTTC CSATIPNEQFF 11 few TRBV20-1 NA TRBJ2-1
TGCAGTGCTAGAGTGACTAGCGGGCCTGGGAATGAGCAGTTCTTC CSARVTSGPGNEQFF 15 NA TRBV20-1 TRBD2 TRBJ2-1
TGTGCCAGCAGTGTATCCGGGGTACCCCTCCACTTT CASSVSGVPLHF 12 many TRBV28 NA TRBJ1-6
TGTGCCAGCAGGGACAGGGTTTCCACCGGGGAGCTGTTTTTT CASRDRVSTGELFF 14 NA TRBV6-1 TRBD1 TRBJ2-2
TGCAGTCCTCGAGGTCGACTTGTCTACGAGCAGTACTTC CSPRGRLVYEQYF 13 few TRBV20-1 NA TRBJ2-7
TGTGCCAGCAGTTCCGGGACATACTCCTACGAGCAGTACTTC CASSSGTYSYEQYF 14 few TRBV6-2/TRBV6-3 NA TRBJ2-7
TGTGCCACCAGTGATCCAGCGACGGGGCCCCAGCATTTT CATSDPATGPQHF 13 few TRBV24-1 NA TRBJ1-5
TGCAGCGCTTCAGCGGGGACGAAAGAGACCCAGTACTTC CSASAGTKETQYF 13 few TRBV29-1 TRBD2 TRBJ2-5
TGCAGCGCCGGCCGGGGGGCGGGCTGGAATGAGCAGTTCTTC CSAGRGAGWNEQFF 14 NA TRBV29-1 NA TRBJ2-1
TGTGCCAGCAGCTTACCTAGCGGCTACGAGCAGTACTTC CASSLPSGYEQYF 13 NA TRBV7-2 TRBD2 TRBJ2-7
TGTGCCAGCAGCCCGAAGGACCTACAAGAGACCCAGTACTTC CASSPKDLQETQYF 14 NA TRBV21-1 NA TRBJ2-5
TGTGCCAGCAGGCCAGGCCGGGACAGTTTCAATCAGCCCCAGCATTTT CASRPGRDSFNQPQHF 16 few TRBV6-1 TRBD1 TRBJ1-5
TGTGCCAGCAGCTTAGCGGGCGTCAAGGGACAGGGAGAGACCCAGTACTTC CASSLAGVKGQGETQYF 17 NA TRBV7-2 TRBD1 TRBJ2-5
TGTGCCAGCAGTATCAGGCGGGACTACCTTAGGCATGAGCAGTTCTTC CASSIRRDYLRHEQFF 16 NA TRBV28 TRBD2 TRBJ2-1
TGTGCCAGCCGGGGCCTAGCGGGAGCAGATACGCAGTATTTT CASRGLAGADTQYF 14 few TRBV6-1 TRBD2 TRBJ2-3
TGCAGTGCTACATATAGGACAGAATTTTATGGCTACACCTTC CSATYRTEFYGYTF 14 few TRBV20-1 NA TRBJ1-2
TGCGCCAGCAGCTGGGAGGGCGGGTCCTACGAGCAGTACTTC CASSWEGGSYEQYF 14 many TRBV5-1 TRBD2 TRBJ2-7
TGTGCCAGCAGCCCTCCCGGTGCGGGAGGGTACTACGAGCAGTACTTC CASSPPGAGGYYEQYF 16 NA TRBV9 TRBD2 TRBJ2-7
TGTGCCAGCAGGGAAGCCCCCAATGAGCAGTTCTTC CASREAPNEQFF 12 few TRBV4-2 NA TRBJ2-1
TGTGCCAGCAGTTTTCTGGGTTTAGGAAACATTCAGTACTTC CASSFLGLGNIQYF 14 NA TRBV27 NA TRBJ2-4
TGTGCCAGCATGGCCCCCCTGGGAAACACCATATATTTT CASMAPLGNTIYF 13 NA TRBV7-2 NA TRBJ1-3
TGTGCCAGCAGGAAGCACGGGACACCTAATGAAAAACTGTTTTTT CASRKHGTPNEKLFF 15 few TRBV27 NA TRBJ1-4